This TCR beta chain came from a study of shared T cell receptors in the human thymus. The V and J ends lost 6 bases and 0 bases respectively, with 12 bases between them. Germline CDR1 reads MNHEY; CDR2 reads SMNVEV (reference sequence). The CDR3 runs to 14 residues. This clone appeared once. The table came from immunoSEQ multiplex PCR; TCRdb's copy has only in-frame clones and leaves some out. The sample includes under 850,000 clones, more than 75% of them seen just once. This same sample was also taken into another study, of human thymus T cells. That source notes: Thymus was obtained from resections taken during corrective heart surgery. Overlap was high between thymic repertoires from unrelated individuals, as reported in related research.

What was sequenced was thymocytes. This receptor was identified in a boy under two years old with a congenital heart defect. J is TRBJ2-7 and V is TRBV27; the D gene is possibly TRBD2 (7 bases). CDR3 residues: CASSGGGSSYEQYF. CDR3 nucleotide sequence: TGTGCCAGCAGCGGGGGCGGGAGCTCCTACGAGCAGTACTTC.